The present entry profiles one T cell receptor beta chain with its context. Its antigen is undetermined. Assay: immunoSEQ multiplex PCR; the TCRdb copy retains only in-frame clones and omits some. The sample has about 46,000 clones; approximately 90% are singletons. This sample stems from a study of regulatory and conventional T cells in RAG deficiency. Study results and limitations: Omenn patients showed >90% Treg-Tconv overlap and shorter CDR3 lengths.

Germline V CDR1 and CDR2: SGHRS, YFSETQ. V lost 4 bases, J lost 8 bases, and 18 bases lay in between. The CDR3 is 14 amino acids. Conventional CD4+ T cells were sorted from blood as CD25-low CD127-high cells. This same sample was also part of a study on regulatory T cells. From that second work: Amplification used 52 TRBV primers and 13 TRBJ primers. Patient repertoires had restricted TRB V-J pairs and skewed V and J usage, most in Tregs.

Sample: CD4+ effector T cells sorted from blood. The TCR sequence derives from a human donor in good health. The chain links TRBV5-1 to TRBJ1-2, with D possibly TRBD1 on 5 matching bases. The CDR3 region is CASSGGQGFRGYTF. Written as DNA, the CDR3 is TGCGCCAGCAGCGGAGGCCAGGGTTTTCGGGGCTACACCTTC.